The clone carrying this T cell receptor beta chain has just a few counts. Its antigen remains unidentified. One base away lies a much larger clone, so this may be a sequencing read error. Read data end 3 residues before the CDR3 end; the end is taken from the germline J gene. Clones were sequenced by immunoSEQ multiplex PCR, and TCRdb holds only the in-frame ones, with some missing. Singletons are absent from the sample, which has some 52,000 clones. Most patients and controls had Caucasian heritage. Donors gave roughly 5 to 8 ml heparinized peripheral whole blood. The data were obtained in a study of T cell clonality in common variable immunodeficiency. General study findings and limits: TCRbeta clonality was increased in CVID versus healthy controls. T cell subpopulation sequencing would be needed to explain CVID clonality.

This CDR3 is 13 amino acids long. Looked up from germline, CDR1 is SEHNR and CDR2 is FQNEAQ (reference sequence). The sample consisted of peripheral blood mononuclear cells. The receptor was derived from a person aged 18 to 70 in good health. The chain carries TRBV7-9 and TRBJ2-3, with D tentatively TRBD2 (6 bases). CDR3 DNA (partial): TGTGCCAGCAGCCGTACGGGGGTAGAGACG. Translation gives CASSRTGVET. The whole CDR3 protein reads CASSRTGVETQYF.